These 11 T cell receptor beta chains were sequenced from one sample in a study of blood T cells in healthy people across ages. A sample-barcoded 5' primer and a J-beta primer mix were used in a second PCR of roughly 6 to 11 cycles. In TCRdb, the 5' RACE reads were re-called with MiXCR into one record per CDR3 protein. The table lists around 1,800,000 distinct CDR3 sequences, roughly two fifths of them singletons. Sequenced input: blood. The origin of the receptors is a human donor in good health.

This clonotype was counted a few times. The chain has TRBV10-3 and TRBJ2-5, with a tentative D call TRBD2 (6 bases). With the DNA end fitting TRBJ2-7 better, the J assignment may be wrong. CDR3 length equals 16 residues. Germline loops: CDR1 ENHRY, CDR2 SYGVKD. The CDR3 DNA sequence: TGTGCCATCAGTAAGGCTCGGGGGAGTACAAATTACGAGCAGTACTTC. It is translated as CAISKARGSTNYEQYF.

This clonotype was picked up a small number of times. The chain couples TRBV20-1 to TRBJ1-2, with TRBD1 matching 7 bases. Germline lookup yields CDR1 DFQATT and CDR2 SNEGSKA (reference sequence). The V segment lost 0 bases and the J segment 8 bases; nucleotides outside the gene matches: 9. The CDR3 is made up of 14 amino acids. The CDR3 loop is CSARDPRGAGGYTF. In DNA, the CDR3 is TGCAGTGCTAGAGATCCCAGGGGGGCTGGGGGCTACACCTTC.

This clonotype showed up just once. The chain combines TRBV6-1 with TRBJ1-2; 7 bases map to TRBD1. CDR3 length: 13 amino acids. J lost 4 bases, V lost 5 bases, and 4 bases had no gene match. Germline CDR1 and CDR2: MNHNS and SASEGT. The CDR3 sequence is CASSKDRVYGYTF. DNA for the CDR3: TGTGCCAGCAGTAAAGACAGGGTCTATGGCTACACCTTC.

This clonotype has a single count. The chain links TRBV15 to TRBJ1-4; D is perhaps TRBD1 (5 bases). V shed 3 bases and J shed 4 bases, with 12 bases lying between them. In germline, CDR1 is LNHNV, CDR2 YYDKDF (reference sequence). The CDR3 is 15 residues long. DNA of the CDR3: TGTGCCACCAGCAGCCGGCAGGGCGTTAATGAAAAACTGTTTTTT. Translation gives CATSSRQGVNEKLFF.

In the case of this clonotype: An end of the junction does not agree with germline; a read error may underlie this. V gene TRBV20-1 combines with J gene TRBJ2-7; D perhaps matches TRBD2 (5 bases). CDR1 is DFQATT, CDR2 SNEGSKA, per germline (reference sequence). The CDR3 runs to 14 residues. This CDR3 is CSAREGGRMDEQYF. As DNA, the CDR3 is TGCAGTGCCAGAGAAGGAGGCAGGATGGACGAGCAGTACTTC.

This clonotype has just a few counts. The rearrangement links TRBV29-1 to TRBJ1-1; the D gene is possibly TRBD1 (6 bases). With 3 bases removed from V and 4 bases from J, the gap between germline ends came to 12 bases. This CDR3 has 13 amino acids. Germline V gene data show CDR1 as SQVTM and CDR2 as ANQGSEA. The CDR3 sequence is CSVDRGSATEAFF. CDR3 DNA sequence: TGCAGCGTTGACAGGGGATCTGCCACTGAAGCTTTCTTT.

In nucleotides, the CDR3 is TGTGCCAGCAGTTATCCCCGGGCCAAGGGCACCTATGGCTACACCTTC. Amino acid sequence: CASSYPRAKGTYGYTF. The V gene is TRBV6-5, the J gene TRBJ1-2, with D hard to call. The CDR3 consists of 16 residues. Between the trimmed V and J ends, which lost 3 bases and 4 bases, there was a span of 18 bases. From germline, CDR1 is MNHEY and CDR2 SVGAGI.

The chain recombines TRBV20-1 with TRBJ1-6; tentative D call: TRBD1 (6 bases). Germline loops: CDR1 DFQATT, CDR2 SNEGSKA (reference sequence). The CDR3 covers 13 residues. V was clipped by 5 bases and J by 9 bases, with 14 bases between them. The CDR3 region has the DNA TGCAGTGCTTCAGGGGAGCGTGGTTCACCCCTCCACTTT. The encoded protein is CSASGERGSPLHF.

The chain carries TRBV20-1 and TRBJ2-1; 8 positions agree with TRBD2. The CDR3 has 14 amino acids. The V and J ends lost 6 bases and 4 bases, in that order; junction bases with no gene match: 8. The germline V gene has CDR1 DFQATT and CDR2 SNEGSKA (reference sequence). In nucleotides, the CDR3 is TGCAGTGCACAGCTGGGCGGGGGGTACAATGAGCAGTTCTTC. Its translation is CSAQLGGGYNEQFF.

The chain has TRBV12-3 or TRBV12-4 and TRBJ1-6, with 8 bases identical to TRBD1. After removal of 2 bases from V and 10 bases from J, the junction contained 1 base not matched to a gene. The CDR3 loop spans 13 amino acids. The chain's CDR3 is CASSLHRGSPLHF. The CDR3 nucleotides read TGTGCCAGCAGTTTACACAGGGGGTCACCCCTCCACTTT.

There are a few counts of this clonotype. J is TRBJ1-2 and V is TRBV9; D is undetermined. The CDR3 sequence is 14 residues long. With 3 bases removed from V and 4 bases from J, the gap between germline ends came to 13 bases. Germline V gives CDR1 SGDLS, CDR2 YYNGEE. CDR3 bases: TGTGCCAGCAGCGCCCTTGGACTGACCTATGGCTACACCTTC. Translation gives CASSALGLTYGYTF. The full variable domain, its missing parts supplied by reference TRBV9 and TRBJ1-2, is DSGVTQTPKHLITATGQRVTLRCSPRSGDLSVYWYQQSLDQGLQFLIQYYNGEERAKGNILERFSAQQFPDLHSELNLSSLELGDSALYFCASSALGLTYGYTFGSGTRLTVV.